The rows below give T cell receptor beta chains drawn from one sample of a study of T cell responses to AZD1222 COVID-19 vaccine. The assay was immunoSEQ multiplex PCR, and TCRdb's table has in-frame clones only and misses some. The data hold tens of thousands of clones, with about nine tenths observed a single time. The sample in question was peripheral blood, obtained on day 0 of AZD1222 vaccination. These TCRs come from an adult in good health. The CDR3 runs from the conserved cysteine through the conserved F or W. The D gene is left open where the match is weak. Clone size, where shown, is once, few, many, or a class for clones that have expanded.

CASSPRDSLTGELFF TGTGCCAGCAGTCCTAGGGACAGCCTCACCGGGGAGCTGTTTTTT - TRBD1 TRBJ2-2 TRBV6-5
CASSPRARRNTGELFF TGTGCCAGCAGCCCCAGGGCGCGGAGAAACACCGGGGAGCTGTTTTTT - - TRBJ2-2 TRBV28
CASSTYSGSSYEQYF TGTGCCAGTAGTACCTACAGCGGGAGTAGTTACGAGCAGTACTTC - TRBD2 TRBJ2-7 TRBV19
CASSQRQDGADTQYF TGTGCCAGCAGCCAGCGACAGGATGGCGCAGATACGCAGTATTTT - - TRBJ2-3 TRBV7-9
CASRGDRGITEAFF TGTGCCAGTAGAGGGGACAGGGGAATTACTGAAGCTTTCTTT once TRBD1 TRBJ1-1 TRBV19
CSADPQGRTTEAFF TGCAGCGCCGACCCCCAGGGGCGAACAACTGAAGCTTTCTTT - - TRBJ1-1 TRBV29-1
CASSLTWDEQFF TGTGCCAGCAGCTTAACCTGGGATGAGCAGTTCTTC - - TRBJ2-1 TRBV7-6
CASQRDPYNEQFF TGTGCCAGTCAGCGGGACCCCTACAATGAGCAGTTCTTC medium-sized TRBD2 TRBJ2-1 TRBV9
CASSLKSGDPTDTQYF TGTGCCAGCAGCTTAAAGTCAGGGGATCCCACAGATACGCAGTATTTT - - TRBJ2-3 TRBV7-3
CASSYSRDAHEQYF TGTGCCAGCAGTTACTCGCGGGATGCCCACGAGCAGTACTTC - - TRBJ2-7 TRBV6-5
CASSPRGGQSLDTEAFF TGTGCCAGCAGCCCCAGGGGAGGGCAAAGCCTGGACACTGAAGCTTTCTTT - - TRBJ1-1 TRBV11-2
CASSQPPPFSRSEDEQFF TGCGCCAGCAGCCAGCCCCCCCCCTTCAGTCGATCTGAGGATGAGCAGTTCTTC - - TRBJ2-1 TRBV4-1
CASMEQSSGNTIYF TGTGCCAGTATGGAACAAAGCTCTGGAAACACCATATATTTT few - TRBJ1-3 TRBV19
CASGSRRAHNEQFF TGTGCCAGCGGGTCTAGGAGGGCCCACAATGAGCAGTTCTTC - - TRBJ2-1 TRBV14
CASTPGQTTNEKLFF TGTGCCAGCACCCCCGGACAGACAACTAATGAAAAACTGTTTTTT - - TRBJ1-4 TRBV6-2/TRBV6-3
CASSPLSGTGKNNSPLHF TGTGCCAGCTCACCCCTATCCGGAACAGGAAAGAATAATTCACCCCTCCACTTT - - TRBJ1-6 TRBV18
CASSREGNTEAFF TGCGCCAGCTCAAGGGAGGGGAACACTGAAGCTTTCTTT - - TRBJ1-1 TRBV5-1
CASSLGSEYGYTF TGTGCCAGCAGCTTAGGAAGCGAGTATGGCTACACCTTC - - TRBJ1-2 TRBV7-2
CASSRGDYGYTF TGTGCCAGTAGCAGGGGGGACTATGGCTACACCTTC - TRBD1 TRBJ1-2 TRBV19
CASIRQGGSGELFF TGTGCCAGTATACGACAGGGGGGTTCCGGGGAGCTGTTTTTT - TRBD1 TRBJ2-2 TRBV19
CASSHGVAGGINYEQYF TGTGCCAGCAGTCATGGGGTAGCGGGAGGGATTAATTACGAGCAGTACTTC - TRBD2 TRBJ2-7 TRBV5-4
CASSHPGGRLEQYF TGTGCCAGTAGCCACCCAGGGGGCAGGCTCGAGCAGTACTTC - TRBD1 TRBJ2-7 TRBV19
CASTGGGNTIYF TGTGCCAGCACAGGTGGGGGAAACACCATATATTTT once - TRBJ1-3 TRBV6-5
CASSDVRPRTGKGYTF TGTGCCAGTAGTGACGTACGACCAAGGACAGGGAAAGGCTACACCTTC - TRBD1 TRBJ1-2 TRBV19
CAWRYGAAGELFF TGTGCCTGGAGGTACGGGGCGGCCGGGGAGCTGTTTTTT - - TRBJ2-2 TRBV30
CASSYSSDEQYF TGTGCCAGCAGTTACTCGAGCGACGAGCAGTACTTC - - TRBJ2-7 TRBV6-6
CSGENNEKLFF TGCAGTGGGGAGAACAATGAAAAACTGTTTTTT - - TRBJ1-4 TRBV20-1
CASSQRDTRTDTQYF TGCGCCAGCAGCCAACGGGACACTCGCACAGATACGCAGTATTTT - - TRBJ2-3 TRBV5-1
CASSNPRASTDTQYF TGTGCCAGCAGTAATCCTAGGGCTAGCACAGATACGCAGTATTTT - - TRBJ2-3 TRBV6-2/TRBV6-3
CAWSREPYEQYF TGTGCCTGGAGTAGGGAGCCCTACGAGCAGTACTTC - - TRBJ2-7 TRBV30
CASSLAGTGGREQFF TGCGCCAGCAGCTTGGCCGGGACAGGGGGCAGGGAGCAGTTCTTC - TRBD1 TRBJ2-1 TRBV5-1
CAIRYGVPGANVLTF TGTGCCATCAGGTACGGCGTCCCTGGGGCCAACGTCCTGACTTTC - - TRBJ2-6 TRBV10-3
CASSVLAGGPNEQFF TGTGCCAGCAGCGTCCTAGCGGGAGGGCCGAATGAGCAGTTCTTC - TRBD2 TRBJ2-1 TRBV9